This T cell receptor beta chain was retrieved from a study of CD8 T cells in ankylosing spondylitis. Study-level points and caveats: A TCR beta motif made of several highly homologous variants seemed typical of ankylosing spondylitis blood. Within matched ankylosing spondylitis synovial fluid, disease-linked clones were reportedly significantly enriched. Disease-linked clones bore a CD8+ phenotype and were relatively rare in peripheral blood.

This CDR3 is built from 14 residues. Germline V gene sequence: CDR1 MNHNS, CDR2 SASEGT. The V and J ends lost 6 bases and 11 bases, in that order; junction bases with no gene match: 8. For TCR beta, libraries came from quantitative 5'-RACE with molecular barcodes. TCRdb re-called the 5' RACE reads with MiXCR, one entry per CDR3 protein. Found here are about 220,000 distinct CDR3 sequences, around 7.9% of them singletons; the top ten hold about 14%. A word on this clonotype: Its matching antigen is unknown.

The sequence was obtained from a male donor with ankylosing spondylitis. This chain links TRBV6-1 with TRBJ1-6; 9 nucleotides align to TRBD1. Source material: blood, either unsorted or a sorted T cell fraction (not recorded which). CDR3: CASRPGTGWAPLHF. Here the CDR3 DNA reads TGTGCCAGCAGACCCGGGACAGGGTGGGCACCCCTCCACTTT.